This entry features one TCR beta chain sequence. The data were taken from a study of blood T cell repertoires in COVID-19. Study-wide background: Whether acute or convalescent, the COVID-19 samples came from the United States, Italy and Spain. PBMCs, B-cell-depleted T cells, or T cells were the source of the cDNA or gDNA that made up the material.

This CDR3 is 18 amino acids long. Germline V gives CDR1 MDHEN, CDR2 SYDVKM. The V gene end was trimmed by 5 bases and the J gene end by 6 bases; junction bases not matched to a gene: 13. In the authors' workflow: Nucleated cell number was recorded as an estimate derived from reference gene primer amplification. Assay: immunoSEQ multiplex PCR; the TCRdb copy retains only in-frame clones and omits some. V, J and clone size are taken as reported in that table, and D and trimming were inferred from the DNA itself. In the table there are under 200,000 clones, less than 90% of which are singletons. The specimen was peripheral blood. The chain uses TRBV28 and TRBJ2-1, with TRBD2 matching 13 bases. This receptor was obtained from an older woman with COVID-19, enrolled during active disease. The CDR3 nucleotides are TGTGCCAGCAGTCCCCTTCGGACTAGCGGGGGACTACGCAATGAGCAGTTCTTC. Translated, it gives CASSPLRTSGGLRNEQFF.